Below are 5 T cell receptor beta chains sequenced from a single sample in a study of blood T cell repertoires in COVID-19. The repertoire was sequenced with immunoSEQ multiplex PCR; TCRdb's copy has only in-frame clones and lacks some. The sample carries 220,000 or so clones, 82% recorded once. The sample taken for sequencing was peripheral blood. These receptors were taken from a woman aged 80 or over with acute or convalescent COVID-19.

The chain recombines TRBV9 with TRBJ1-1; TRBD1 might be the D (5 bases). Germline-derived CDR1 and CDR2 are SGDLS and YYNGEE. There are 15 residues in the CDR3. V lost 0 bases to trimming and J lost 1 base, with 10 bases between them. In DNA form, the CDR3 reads TGTGCCAGCAGCGTAGAACAGGCGTGGAACACTGAAGCTTTCTTT. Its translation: CASSVEQAWNTEAFF. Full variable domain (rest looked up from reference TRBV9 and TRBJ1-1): DSGVTQTPKHLITATGQRVTLRCSPRSGDLSVYWYQQSLDQGLQFLIQYYNGEERAKGNILERFSAQQFPDLHSELNLSSLELGDSALYFCASSVEQAWNTEAFFGQGTRLTVV.

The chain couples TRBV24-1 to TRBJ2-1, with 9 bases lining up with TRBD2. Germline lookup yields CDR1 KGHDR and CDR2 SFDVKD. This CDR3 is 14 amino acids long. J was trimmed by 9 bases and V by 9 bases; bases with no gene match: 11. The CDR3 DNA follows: TGTGCCACCGGCCGCGCGGGGGGGCAAGGTGAGCAGTTCTTC. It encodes CATGRAGGQGEQFF.

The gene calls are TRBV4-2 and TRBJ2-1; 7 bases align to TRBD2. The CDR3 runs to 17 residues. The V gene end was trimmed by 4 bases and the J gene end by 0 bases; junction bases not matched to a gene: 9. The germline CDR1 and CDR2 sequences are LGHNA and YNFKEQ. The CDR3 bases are TGTGCCAGCAGCCGGGTAACGGGGGGAAGCTCCTACAATGAGCAGTTCTTC. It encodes CASSRVTGGSSYNEQFF.

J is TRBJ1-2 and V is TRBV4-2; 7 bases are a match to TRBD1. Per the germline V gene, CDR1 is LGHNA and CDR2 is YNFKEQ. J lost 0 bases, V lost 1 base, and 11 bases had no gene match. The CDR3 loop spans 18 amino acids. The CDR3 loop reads CASSQGPTGRTTNYGYTF. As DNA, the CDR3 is TGTGCCAGCAGCCAAGGACCGACAGGGAGAACTACTAACTATGGCTACACCTTC.

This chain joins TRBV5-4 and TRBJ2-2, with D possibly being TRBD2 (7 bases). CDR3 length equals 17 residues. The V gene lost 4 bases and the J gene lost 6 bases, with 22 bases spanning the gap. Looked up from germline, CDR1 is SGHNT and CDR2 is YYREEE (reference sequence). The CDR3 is CASSPQLGGGLAGELFF. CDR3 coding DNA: TGTGCCAGCAGCCCCCAATTGGGAGGGGGGTTGGCCGGGGAGCTGTTTTTT.